This T cell receptor (beta chain) was found in a study of post-analysis software for immune sequencing data. Trimming pared 0 bases from V and 2 bases from J, leaving 5 bases between. This CDR3 spans 12 amino acids. Per germline, CDR1 DFQATT and CDR2 SNEGSKA (reference sequence). Whole-study results and caveats: Higher frequency in patients than in controls was seen for roughly five TRBV segments, with TRBV5-6, TRBV5-1 and TRBV20-1 among them. When the samples were clustered directly with F measure, those that had been prepared in the same batch showed strong co-clustering.

In this sample, this clonotype turned up a few times. Antigen unknown. Unique molecular identifiers were built into the TCR beta cDNA libraries. MiXCR, applied by TCRdb to the PCR reads, yields one record per CDR3 protein. The sample includes roughly 620,000 distinct CDR3 sequences, roughly two fifths seen only once; the top ten take roughly 1.8%. The TCR comes from a girl under 18 with multiple sclerosis. The chain joins TRBV20-1 to TRBJ2-7; no clear D. Sequenced material: blood. The CDR3 region has the DNA TGCAGTGCTAGAGATGAGGCCTACGAGCAGTACTTC. This encodes CSARDEAYEQYF.